Below are 28 T cell receptor beta chains sequenced from a single sample in a study of T cells in Graves' hyperthyroidism and ophthalmopathy. Amplified regions were TCR beta CDR3 sequences from RNA transcripts. Using the HTBI primer set, a first-round RT-PCR was run on the TCR CDR3. MiXCR, run by TCRdb on the multiplex PCR reads, gives a single entry per CDR3 protein. The table has under 650,000 distinct CDR3 sequences, 15% to 20% seen once. The sample was blood. Receptor source: a woman in her twenties or thirties with Graves' hyperthyroidism.

This clonotype showed up many times. This chain uses TRBV30 with TRBJ2-1, with D perhaps matching TRBD1 (5 bases). There are 13 residues in the CDR3. Germline values: CDR1 GTSNPN, CDR2 SVGIG (reference sequence). The V end lost 3 bases, the J end lost 3 bases, and 9 bases lay between the germline ends. This CDR3 reads CAWRAGRYNEQFF. DNA of the CDR3: TGTGCCTGGAGGGCAGGGCGCTACAATGAGCAGTTCTTC.

At least ten counts were recorded for this clonotype. The genes are TRBV6-1 and TRBJ1-6; 11 positions agree with TRBD1. The CDR3 runs to 15 residues. Looked up from germline, CDR1 is MNHNS and CDR2 is SASEGT. V trimming: 4 bases; J trimming: 6 bases; junction bases outside the gene matches: 2. The CDR3 protein is CASSAGTGGNSPLHF. CDR3 DNA: TGTGCCAGCAGTGCCGGGACAGGGGGTAATTCACCCCTCCACTTT.

The chain combines TRBV9 with TRBJ2-1, with 7 positions matching TRBD1. J lost 9 bases, V lost 0 bases, and 9 bases had no gene match. There are 15 residues in the CDR3. CDR1 is SGDLS and CDR2 is YYNGEE in the germline V gene. The CDR3 reads CASSVGWSGGREQFF. The CDR3 coding sequence is TGTGCCAGCAGCGTAGGATGGTCAGGGGGACGTGAGCAGTTCTTC.

This clonotype was found many times. This sequence joins TRBV5-1 and TRBJ2-7; D uncertain. CDR3 length: 11 residues. Trimming pared 5 bases from V and 4 bases from J, leaving 7 bases between. Germline-derived CDR1 and CDR2 are SGHRS and YFSETQ. CDR3 sequence (DNA): TGCGCCAGCAGAAAGAGTTACGAGCAGTACTTC. This gives the protein CASRKSYEQYF.

CDR3 loop: CSVVSVAEPYEQYF. In DNA, the CDR3 is TGCAGCGTTGTCTCGGTTGCGGAGCCCTACGAGCAGTACTTC. The chain uses TRBV29-1 and TRBJ2-7; D call uncertain. This CDR3 region has 14 residues. Germline V gene sequence: CDR1 SQVTM, CDR2 ANQGSEA. Between the trimmed V and J ends, which lost 4 bases and 2 bases, there was a span of 15 bases.

This clonotype was detected only a few times. A much larger clone differs by one base, so this may be a read error. The J gene is TRBJ2-2, the V gene TRBV11-2; D unclear. The germline CDR1 and CDR2 sequences are SGHAT and FQNNGV. The CDR3 covers 13 residues. V gave up 8 bases and J gave up 4 bases, with 11 bases separating them. The CDR3 coding sequence is TGTGCCAGCGACCTTAGGTCCACCGGGGAGCTGTTTTTT. Its protein is CASDLRSTGELFF.

This clonotype was observed a few times. CDR3 bases: TGTGCCAGCCGCCCACAGGGGGGGGCCTACGAGCAGTACTTC. This sequence encodes CASRPQGGAYEQYF. This sequence joins TRBV12-3 or TRBV12-4 and TRBJ2-7; D may be TRBD1 (8 bases). The CDR3 is 14 residues long. The V and J ends lost 8 bases and 2 bases respectively, with 16 bases between them.

This clonotype was found a few times. The chain is built from TRBV5-5 and TRBJ2-3, with 9 bases fitting TRBD2. The CDR3 spans 15 residues. Trimming cost V 3 bases and J 9 bases; bases outside gene matches: 11. CDR1 and CDR2 from the germline V gene are SGHKS and YYEKEE (reference sequence). The CDR3 protein is CASSWMGLAVDTQYF. CDR3 DNA: TGTGCCAGCAGCTGGATGGGACTAGCTGTAGACACGCAGTATTTT.

The gene calls are TRBV5-4 and TRBJ2-7; a weak D match, TRBD2 (5 bases). V was shortened by 4 bases and J by 2 bases, with 13 bases between the two germline ends. In germline, CDR1 is SGHNT, CDR2 YYREEE (reference sequence). This CDR3 comprises 14 residues. The CDR3 sequence is CASSGGLSPYEQYF. In DNA form, the CDR3 reads TGTGCCAGCAGCGGAGGACTTAGCCCCTACGAGCAGTACTTC. Drawing the rest from reference TRBV5-4 and TRBJ2-7, the complete variable domain is ETGVTQSPTHLIKTRGQQVTLRCSSQSGHNTVSWYQQALGQGPQFIFQYYREEENGRGNFPPRFSGLQFPNYSSELNVNALELDDSALYLCASSGGLSPYEQYFGPGTRLTVT.

This clonotype has a handful of counts. One junction end does not reproduce the germline sequence, and a read error may be involved. DNA for the CDR3: TGCAGTGCTAGAGGGGGACTAGCGGGAGTTAGAGGACTCTTC. This codes for CSARGGLAGVRGLF. The chain uses TRBV20-1 and TRBJ2-1; 14 bases align to TRBD2. Germline V CDR1 and CDR2: DFQATT, SNEGSKA (reference sequence). The CDR3 has 14 amino acids.

In nucleotides, the CDR3 is TGTGCCAGCGGGCCTCAGGGCTTTAATGAAAAACTGTTTTTT. Protein sequence: CASGPQGFNEKLFF. The chain joins TRBV6-2 or TRBV6-3 to TRBJ1-4; tentatively, D is TRBD1 (5 bases). CDR3 length: 14 amino acids. V lost 8 bases to trimming and J lost 4 bases, with 14 bases between them. Per germline, CDR1 MNHEY and CDR2 SVGEGT.

This rearrangement joins TRBV20-1 to TRBJ1-4, with a tentative D call TRBD1 (5 bases). This CDR3 has 12 residues. Germline CDR1 DFQATT, CDR2 SNEGSKA (reference sequence). V lost 3 bases, J lost 8 bases, and 10 bases lay in between. For the CDR3, the DNA is TGCAGTGCTAGTTACAGGCAGGAAAAACTGTTTTTT. Translating it yields CSASYRQEKLFF.

This clonotype occurred a few times. The V gene is TRBV29-1, the J gene TRBJ2-1; maybe TRBD1 (7 bases). The length of the CDR3 is 15 residues. Deletions cut 5 bases from V and 9 bases from J, with 23 bases between. Germline lookup yields CDR1 SQVTM and CDR2 ANQGSEA. The CDR3 region is CSVRGLTGNLPEQFF. DNA for the CDR3: TGCAGCGTTCGGGGGTTGACAGGGAACCTGCCTGAGCAGTTCTTC.

This clonotype was seen a few times. The rearrangement uses TRBV27 and TRBJ2-5, with D maybe TRBD1 (8 bases). Deletions cut 5 bases from V and 5 bases from J, with 15 bases between. Germline V gene lookup returns CDR1 MNHEY and CDR2 SMNVEV (reference sequence). The length of the CDR3 is 14 residues. The CDR3 loop is CASSNTGGVETQYF. The CDR3 DNA reads TGTGCCAGCAGTAATACAGGGGGGGTCGAGACCCAGTACTTC.

The V call is TRBV19, the J call TRBJ2-7, with TRBD1 matching over 8 bases. From germline, CDR1 is LNHDA and CDR2 SQIVND (reference sequence). V was pared by 8 bases and J by 3 bases, with 6 bases of the junction left unmatched. CDR3 length: 13 amino acids. In nucleotides, the CDR3 is TGTGCCAGTGGTAAGACAGGGGTCTACGAGCAGTACTTC. Its protein is CASGKTGVYEQYF.

This clonotype was detected ten times or more. The chain recombines TRBV12-3 or TRBV12-4 with TRBJ2-7; D is unclear. The V end lost 3 bases, the J end lost 5 bases, and 5 bases lay between the germline ends. The CDR3 length is 11 residues. The CDR3 loop is CASSFFDEQYF. For the CDR3, the DNA is TGTGCCAGCAGTTTTTTTGACGAGCAGTACTTC.

This chain uses TRBV13 with TRBJ2-1; 8 bases agree with TRBD1. The CDR3 consists of 15 residues. Per the germline V gene, CDR1 is PRHDT and CDR2 is FYEKMQ (reference sequence). The V segment lost 5 bases and the J segment 8 bases; nucleotides outside the gene matches: 11. DNA for the CDR3: TGTGCCAGCAGCCAACAGGGGGTAGAAGGCGATGAGCAGTTCTTC. This encodes CASSQQGVEGDEQFF.

This clonotype was seen ten or more times. The J gene is TRBJ2-2, the V gene TRBV29-1; possible D gene TRBD1, 5 bases. Per germline, CDR1 SQVTM and CDR2 ANQGSEA. The length of the CDR3 is 14 residues. V gave up 1 base and J gave up 5 bases, with 11 bases separating them. In DNA, the CDR3 is TGCAGCGTTGAAGGGGGCGGAAATACCGGGGAGCTGTTTTTT. Translating gives CSVEGGGNTGELFF.

The chain couples TRBV5-8 to TRBJ2-1; TRBD1 agrees at 8 bases. Per germline, CDR1 SGHTS and CDR2 YDEGEE. The V segment lost 5 bases and the J segment 8 bases; nucleotides outside the gene matches: 9. The CDR3 has 14 amino acids. Here the CDR3 DNA reads TGTGCCAGCAGACGGACAGGGTTAGGTGATGAGCAGTTCTTC. Translation: CASRRTGLGDEQFF.

The CDR3 DNA sequence: TGCGCCAGCAGCCAAAACCCCCTGGGAAACGGCTACACCTTC. Translated: CASSQNPLGNGYTF. V is TRBV4-1 and J is TRBJ1-2; D is ambiguous. Trimming took off 2 bases at V and 8 bases at J, with 15 bases between the two ends. Germline CDR1 and CDR2: MGHRA and YSYEKL. This CDR3 spans 14 amino acids.

This clonotype was counted between two and nine times. The gene calls are TRBV5-1 and TRBJ1-2, with 7 bases matching TRBD1. The CDR3 length is 16 residues. V trimming: 0 bases; J trimming: 4 bases; junction bases outside the gene matches: 9. CDR1 and CDR2 from the germline V gene are SGHRS and YFSETQ. The CDR3 protein is CASSLASTGQIYGYTF. For the CDR3, the DNA is TGCGCCAGCAGCTTGGCGTCGACAGGGCAGATCTATGGCTACACCTTC.

This clonotype was counted only a few times. The chain has TRBV28 and TRBJ2-1, with D possibly TRBD1 on 7 matching bases. Trimming took off 5 bases at V and 15 bases at J, with 17 bases between the two ends. The CDR3 is 12 amino acids. Per the germline V gene, CDR1 is MDHEN and CDR2 is SYDVKM. The CDR3 nucleotides are TGTGCCAGCAGTCCCCCGACAGGGAGGCCGTTCTTC. It yields the protein CASSPPTGRPFF.

To note about this clonotype: This clone may be a read error of a much larger clone one base away. Since no conserved phenylalanine or tryptophan closes the CDR3, a read error is the likely cause. The CDR3 loop is CASSRTFSNQPQHS. CDR3 bases: TGTGCCAGCAGCCGGACATTTAGCAATCAGCCCCAGCATTCT. The chain is built from TRBV3-1 and TRBJ1-5; a possible D gene is TRBD1 (5 bases). Trimming pared 4 bases from V and 0 bases from J, leaving 7 bases between. This CDR3 has 14 residues. CDR1 LGHDT and CDR2 YNNKEL come from the germline V gene (reference sequence).

V is TRBV10-2 and J is TRBJ2-5, with a tentative D call TRBD1 (7 bases). Trimming removed 8 bases from V and 3 bases from J, with 13 bases in between. The CDR3 length is 13 residues. Looked up from germline, CDR1 is WSHSY and CDR2 is SAAADI. The CDR3 loop is CASRRDSKETQYF. In DNA, the CDR3 is TGCGCCAGCCGGAGGGACAGCAAAGAGACCCAGTACTTC.

The rearrangement uses TRBV7-2 and TRBJ1-4; TRBD1 is a possible D gene (5 bases). Germline V gives CDR1 SGHTA, CDR2 FQGNSA. This CDR3 is 19 amino acids long. The ends were cut back, 4 bases at V and 2 bases at J, with 23 bases in the middle. The DNA of the CDR3 is TGTGCCAGCAGCTCCCGGGAGGAAGGGGATTTTCGTACTAATGAAAAACTGTTTTTT. It is translated as CASSSREEGDFRTNEKLFF. The full variable domain, in which reference TRBV7-2 and TRBJ1-4 provide the parts outside the CDR3, is GAGVSQSPSNKVTEKGKDVELRCDPISGHTALYWYRQSLGQGLEFLIYFQGNSAPDKSGLPSDRFSAERTGGSVSTLTIQRTQQEDSAVYLCASSSREEGDFRTNEKLFFGSGTQLSVL.

This clonotype was detected a few times. This rearrangement joins TRBV20-1 to TRBJ2-3; TRBD2 matches at 10 bases. Per germline, CDR1 DFQATT and CDR2 SNEGSKA (reference sequence). This CDR3 is built from 15 residues. V shed 3 bases and J 2 bases; nucleotides not matched to a gene: 5. The CDR3 DNA reads TGCAGTGCTAGGACTAGCGGGTACCTCACAGATACGCAGTATTTT. Translating gives CSARTSGYLTDTQYF.

J is TRBJ1-1 and V is TRBV5-4; 7 positions agree with TRBD1. J lost 0 bases, V lost 0 bases, and 5 bases had no gene match. The CDR3 runs 16 residues. Germline-derived CDR1 and CDR2 are SGHNT and YYREEE (reference sequence). CDR3 coding DNA: TGTGCCAGCAGCTTGGAACCGGGACAGTTGAACACTGAAGCTTTCTTT. The encoded protein is CASSLEPGQLNTEAFF.

This clonotype was detected a few times. The chain is built from TRBV15 and TRBJ1-2; D gene unclear. Germline V CDR1 and CDR2: LNHNV, YYDKDF (reference sequence). V was trimmed by 0 bases and J by 3 bases, leaving 8 bases between them. This CDR3 spans 14 amino acids. The CDR3 coding sequence is TGTGCCACCAGCAGAGAAGGGTTGGACTATGGCTACACCTTC. Amino acids: CATSREGLDYGYTF.